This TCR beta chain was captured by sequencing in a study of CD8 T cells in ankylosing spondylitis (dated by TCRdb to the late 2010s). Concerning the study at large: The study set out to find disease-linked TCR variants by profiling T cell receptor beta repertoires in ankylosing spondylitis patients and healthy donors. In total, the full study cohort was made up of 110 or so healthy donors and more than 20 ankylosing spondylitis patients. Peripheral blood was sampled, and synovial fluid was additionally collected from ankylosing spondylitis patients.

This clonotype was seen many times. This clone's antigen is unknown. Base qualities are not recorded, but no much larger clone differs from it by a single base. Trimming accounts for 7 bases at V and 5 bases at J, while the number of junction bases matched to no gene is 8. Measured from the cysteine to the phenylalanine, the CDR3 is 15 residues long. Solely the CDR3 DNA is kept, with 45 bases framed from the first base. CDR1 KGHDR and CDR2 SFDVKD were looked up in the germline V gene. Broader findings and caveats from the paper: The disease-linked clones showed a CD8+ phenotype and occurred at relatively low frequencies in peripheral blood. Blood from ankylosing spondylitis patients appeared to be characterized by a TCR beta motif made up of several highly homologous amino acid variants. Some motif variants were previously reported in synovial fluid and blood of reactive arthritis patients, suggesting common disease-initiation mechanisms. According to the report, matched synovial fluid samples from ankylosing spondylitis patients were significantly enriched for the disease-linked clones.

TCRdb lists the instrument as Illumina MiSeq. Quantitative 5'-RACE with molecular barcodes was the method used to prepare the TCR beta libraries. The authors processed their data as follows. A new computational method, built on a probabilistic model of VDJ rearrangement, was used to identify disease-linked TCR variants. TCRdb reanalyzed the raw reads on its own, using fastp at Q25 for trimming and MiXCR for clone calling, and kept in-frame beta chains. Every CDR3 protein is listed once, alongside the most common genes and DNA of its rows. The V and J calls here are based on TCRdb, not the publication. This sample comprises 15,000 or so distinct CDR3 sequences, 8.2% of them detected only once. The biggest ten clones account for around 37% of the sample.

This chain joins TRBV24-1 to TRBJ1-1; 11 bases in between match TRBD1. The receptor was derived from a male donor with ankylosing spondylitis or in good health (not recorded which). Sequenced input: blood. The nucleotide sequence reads TGTGCCACCAGGGCCGGGACAGGGGGTTTTACTGAAGCTTTCTTT. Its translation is CATRAGTGGFTEAFF.